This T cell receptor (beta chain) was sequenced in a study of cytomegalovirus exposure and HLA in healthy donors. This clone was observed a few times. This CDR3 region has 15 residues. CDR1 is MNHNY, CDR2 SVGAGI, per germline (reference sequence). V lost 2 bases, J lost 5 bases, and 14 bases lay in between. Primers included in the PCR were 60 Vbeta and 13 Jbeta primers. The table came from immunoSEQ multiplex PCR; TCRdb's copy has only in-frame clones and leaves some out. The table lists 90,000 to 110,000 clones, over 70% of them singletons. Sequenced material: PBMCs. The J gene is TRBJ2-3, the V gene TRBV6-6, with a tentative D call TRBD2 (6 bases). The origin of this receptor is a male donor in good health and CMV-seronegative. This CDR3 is CASSYGGFGGDTQYF. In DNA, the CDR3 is TGTGCCAGCAGTTACGGGGGTTTCGGGGGAGATACGCAGTATTTT.